Listed below are T cell receptor beta chains from one sample, sequenced in a study of T cell changes during pregnancy in multiple sclerosis. Sequencing used immunoSEQ multiplex PCR; TCRdb keeps in-frame clones, though not all of them. This repertoire shows approximately 49,000 clones, 90% found once; its top ten account for 5% to 6.5%. The source material was peripheral blood, sampled after pregnancy. Source of these receptors: a female donor in good health, enrolled as a control in a pregnancy study. Each CDR3 is given with its conserved first and last residue. A D gene is named only where the DNA matches it firmly. For some rows the clone size is stated as once, few or many, or as a class when expanded; others skip it.

DNA | CDR3 | V | D | size | J
TGTGCCAGCAGCTTGGTTGCGTCCTACAATGAGCAGTTCTTC | CASSLVASYNEQFF | TRBV5-6 | . | . | TRBJ2-1
TGTGCCAGCAGTCCTCTACGCATTTCTACTAATGAAAAACTGTTTTTT | CASSPLRISTNEKLFF | TRBV28 | . | . | TRBJ1-4
TGTGCCAGCAGCTTCAACTCAGGGGGCGCGAAACAGCCCCAGCATTTT | CASSFNSGGAKQPQHF | TRBV7-2 | TRBD1 | . | TRBJ1-5
TGTGCCACCAGCACCGGGACTAGCGGGTACGAGCAGTACTTC | CATSTGTSGYEQYF | TRBV15 | TRBD2 | . | TRBJ2-7
TGTGCCAGCAGAACAGGGGGCGCGAACACCGGGGAGCTGTTTTTT | CASRTGGANTGELFF | TRBV6-4 | TRBD1 | . | TRBJ2-2
TGCGCCAGCAGCTTGGGGACAGGGGGGAACACTGAAGCTTTCTTT | CASSLGTGGNTEAFF | TRBV5-1 | TRBD1 | . | TRBJ1-1
TGTGCCAGTAATAAGGGGTCCTCGGGCTACACCTTC | CASNKGSSGYTF | TRBV19 | . | once | TRBJ1-2
TGTGCCAGCAGACTCGACAGGGCGTTAGGTTCACCCCTCCACTTT | CASRLDRALGSPLHF | TRBV27 | TRBD1 | . | TRBJ1-6
TGCAGCGTACGGGCAGGGGGGTCCTACAATGAGCAGTTCTTC | CSVRAGGSYNEQFF | TRBV29-1 | . | . | TRBJ2-1
TGTGCCAGCAGCCGGACCGGGGGGCAGGGGGAGACCCAGTACTTC | CASSRTGGQGETQYF | TRBV11-2 | . | once | TRBJ2-5
TGTGCCATCAGGGATCCCGGGACAGGAACCTACGAGCAGTACTTC | CAIRDPGTGTYEQYF | TRBV10-3 | TRBD1 | . | TRBJ2-7
TGTGCCAGCACCGCTAGCGGGGGGGACTACAATGAGCAGTTCTTC | CASTASGGDYNEQFF | TRBV6-4 | TRBD2 | . | TRBJ2-1
TGTGCCAGCAGTAGGGACGCTGGAGGGCATGGCAATCAGCCCCAGCATTTT | CASSRDAGGHGNQPQHF | TRBV5-6 | . | . | TRBJ1-5
TGTGCCAGCAGCTTACTTCCGGGACAGGGTGTGCATGAGCAGTTCTTC | CASSLLPGQGVHEQFF | TRBV7-9 | TRBD1 | . | TRBJ2-1
TGTGCCAGCAGTCTCCACCAGGGGAAGGGAAACACCATATATTTT | CASSLHQGKGNTIYF | TRBV28 | . | . | TRBJ1-3
TGTGCCAGCAGCTTGGAGTACGGGGTTTCCTACAATGAGCAGTTCTTC | CASSLEYGVSYNEQFF | TRBV5-6 | . | . | TRBJ2-1
TGTGCCAGTACCTCCCGGGGGTTCCCGAACACTGAAGCTTTCTTT | CASTSRGFPNTEAFF | TRBV19 | . | . | TRBJ1-1
TGCGCCAGCAGCTTGGGTCAGGCGGGAGTTATGGATACGCAGTATTTT | CASSLGQAGVMDTQYF | TRBV5-1 | TRBD2 | . | TRBJ2-3
TGCGCCAGCAGCTTGGCCCCGAGTCGAATGTTGATCGAGCAGTACTTC | CASSLAPSRMLIEQYF | TRBV5-1 | . | . | TRBJ2-7
TGTGCCAGCAGTTACCCGACAGGGGTGAACACTGAAGCTTTCTTT | CASSYPTGVNTEAFF | TRBV6-6 | TRBD1 | few | TRBJ1-1
TGTGCCAGCAGCCCATGGCAGGGTGGGTTTTTCGACGAGCAGTACTTC | CASSPWQGGFFDEQYF | TRBV13 | . | . | TRBJ2-7
TGTGCCAGCAGCCCAGACGCCGGGATCGACTATGGCTACACCTTC | CASSPDAGIDYGYTF | TRBV5-4 | . | . | TRBJ1-2
TGTGCCAGCAGCGTGGATGGGGACATTTCCTATAATTCACCCCTCCACTTT | CASSVDGDISYNSPLHF | TRBV9 | . | . | TRBJ1-6
TGTGCCAGCAGCGTAGTCTCGGGGGTAGATACGCAGTATTTT | CASSVVSGVDTQYF | TRBV9 | . | . | TRBJ2-3
TGTGCCAGCAGACTGACTAGCGGGACGACCTACGAGCAGTACTTC | CASRLTSGTTYEQYF | TRBV27 | TRBD2 | . | TRBJ2-7
TGTGCCAGCAGTTTATTTGGGCCAGGGCCGGGTGAAAAACTGTTTTTT | CASSLFGPGPGEKLFF | TRBV28 | . | . | TRBJ1-4
TGTGCCAGCAGTGAAGCTAGCCTAGCGGGAAGGATCTTC | CASSEASLAGRIF | TRBV6-1 | TRBD2 | . | TRBJ2-1
TGCGCCAGCAGCTTGGCCGGGTACGGAAACACCATATATTTT | CASSLAGYGNTIYF | TRBV5-1 | . | . | TRBJ1-3
TGTGCCAGCAGCTTAGAAGCATCGGGGGGAAACACCATATATTTT | CASSLEASGGNTIYF | TRBV13 | . | . | TRBJ1-3
TGTGCCAGCCCAGAGACACGCAACTATGGCTACACCTTC | CASPETRNYGYTF | TRBV2 | . | . | TRBJ1-2
TGTGCCAGCAGCGGGACTAGCCTCGAGCAGTACTTC | CASSGTSLEQYF | TRBV7-2 | TRBD2 | . | TRBJ2-7
TGTGCCAGCTCCGGCGGCCTGAACACTGAAGCTTTCTTT | CASSGGLNTEAFF | TRBV7-6 | . | . | TRBJ1-1
TGCAGCGTAGCCGACGGAGCCGGTACGCAGTATTTT | CSVADGAGTQYF | TRBV29-1 | . | . | TRBJ2-3
TGCGCCAGCAGCCTCCAGGGGGGCCAAGAGACCCAGTACTTC | CASSLQGGQETQYF | TRBV5-1 | . | . | TRBJ2-5
TGTGCCAGCAGCACATGGGGGGGGTCATACGAGCAGTACTTC | CASSTWGGSYEQYF | TRBV7-2 | TRBD2 | once | TRBJ2-7
TGTGCCAGCTCCGTCCAGAGGGAGCAGTACTTC | CASSVQREQYF | TRBV28 | . | . | TRBJ2-7
TGTGCCAGTAGTATAGGCGGACGGGGGGCCCTAAGGGAGCAGTTCTTC | CASSIGGRGALREQFF | TRBV19 | . | . | TRBJ2-1
TGTGCCAGCAGCGTAGTTGGGGGCGATGGTGAAAAACTGTTTTTT | CASSVVGGDGEKLFF | TRBV9 | . | . | TRBJ1-4
TGTGCCAGTAGCCAACCCCGAGGAGGGGAGGAGGAAGCTTTCTTT | CASSQPRGGEEEAFF | TRBV19 | . | . | TRBJ1-1